A selection of T cell receptor beta chains follows, all from one sample in a study of Ad26.COV2.S vaccination and SARS-CoV-2 variants. Measured with immunoSEQ multiplex PCR; TCRdb has only the in-frame clones, and not every one. The top ten clones hold 1.7% of a sample with some 460,000 clones, about 89% of them seen once. The sample in question was peripheral blood, obtained in a trial of Ad26.COV2.S vaccine versus placebo. Source of these receptors: a person between 18 and 65 years old who received the Ad26.COV2.S COVID-19 vaccine or a placebo. CDR3s include the opening cysteine and the closing phenylalanine or tryptophan. Fields, in order: CDR3 length, J gene, clone size, V gene, D gene, CDR3 DNA, CDR3 protein. D genes are given only for firm matches. Where a row states a size, it is once, few, many or the class of an expanded clone; other rows omit it.

>15|TRBJ2-5|.|TRBV9|.
TGTGCCAGCAGTCGTAGGGATGCCAGGCAGGAGACCCAGTACTTC
CASSRRDARQETQYF
>14|TRBJ1-5|.|TRBV19|.
TGTGCCAGTAGTAAGGAAATGGTGAATCAGCCCCAGCATTTT
CASSKEMVNQPQHF
>17|TRBJ2-7|once|TRBV4-1|TRBD2
TGCGCCAGCAGCCAAGAGAGTCTAGCGGTGAGCTCCTACGAGCAGTACTTC
CASSQESLAVSSYEQYF
>15|TRBJ1-3|many|TRBV6-5|TRBD1
TGTGCCAGCAGTCCACAGGGGGAAGCTGGAAACACCATATATTTT
CASSPQGEAGNTIYF
>14|TRBJ1-1|.|TRBV27|.
TGTGCCAGCAGTCCGACGACCAAGAACACTGAAGCTTTCTTT
CASSPTTKNTEAFF
>15|TRBJ2-7|.|TRBV2|.
TGTGCCAGCAGGGACCCTCGCGGGACAACCTACGAGCAGTACTTC
CASRDPRGTTYEQYF
>16|TRBJ2-3|.|TRBV9|TRBD2
TGTGCCAGCAGCGAGATGGGAGGGACTAGCGCTGATACGCAGTATTTT
CASSEMGGTSADTQYF
>12|TRBJ1-4|.|TRBV30|.
TGTGCCTGGAGTAAAGGGAGCGAAAAACTGTTTTTT
CAWSKGSEKLFF
>17|TRBJ2-2|.|TRBV14|.
TGTGCCAGCAGCCAAGATGGGTGGAGCCTGAACACCGGGGAGCTGTTTTTT
CASSQDGWSLNTGELFF
>13|TRBJ1-4|.|TRBV30|.
TGTGCCTGGAGTGTCGGACAGTATGAAAAACTGTTTTTT
CAWSVGQYEKLFF
>11|TRBJ1-6|.|TRBV29-1|.
TGCAGCAGGTTGGGAAAATCACCCCTCCACTTT
CSRLGKSPLHF
>15|TRBJ1-5|.|TRBV5-8|.
TGTGCCAGCAGCCCCTCTGGGGGACTAAATCAGCCCCAGCATTTT
CASSPSGGLNQPQHF
>15|TRBJ1-6|.|TRBV19|TRBD1
TGTGCCAGTAGGCGGACAGGGCTTTGGAATTCACCCCTCCACTTT
CASRRTGLWNSPLHF
>14|TRBJ1-1|.|TRBV2|.
TGTGCCAGCAGGGTGCGGGGAGGGATCACTGAAGCTTTCTTT
CASRVRGGITEAFF
>14|TRBJ1-6|.|TRBV30|.
TGTGCCTGGAGTGCAGGAAACTATAATTCACCCCTCCACTTT
CAWSAGNYNSPLHF
>14|TRBJ1-2|many|TRBV7-2|TRBD1
TGTGCCAGCAGCATCCAGACAGGGGATGGTGGCTACACCTTC
CASSIQTGDGGYTF
>16|TRBJ1-4|once|TRBV7-9|TRBD1
TGTGCCAGCAGCTTAGCGGGTACAGGGGGCAATGAAAAACTGTTTTTT
CASSLAGTGGNEKLFF
>14|TRBJ1-4|.|TRBV7-9|.
TGTGCCAGCAGCATTACAGGGCTGGAGGAAAAACTGTTTTTT
CASSITGLEEKLFF
>14|TRBJ2-7|.|TRBV4-1|.
TGCGCCAGCAGCCAAAATGGACTCGCCTACGAGCAGTACTTC
CASSQNGLAYEQYF
>16|TRBJ2-1|.|TRBV19|.
TGTGCCAGTAGTATATACGGTGGGAGCTCCTACAATGAGCAGTTCTTC
CASSIYGGSSYNEQFF
>17|TRBJ1-2|.|TRBV7-2|.
TGTGCCAGCAGCTTAGCGCTATCGGCAGCGTCTAACTATGGCTACACCTTC
CASSLALSAASNYGYTF
>15|TRBJ2-5|.|TRBV28|TRBD2
TGTGCCAGCAGTTTATGGGGCGGGGGGCGAGAGACCCAGTACTTC
CASSLWGGGRETQYF
>15|TRBJ1-1|.|TRBV27|TRBD1
TGTGCCAGCAGTACCGGGGACAGGGATAGCACTGAAGCTTTCTTT
CASSTGDRDSTEAFF
>14|TRBJ2-3|.|TRBV19|.
TGTGCCAGTAGTATTAGCGGTAGCACAGATACGCAGTATTTT
CASSISGSTDTQYF